The source of this T cell receptor beta chain is a study of cytomegalovirus exposure and HLA in healthy donors. The PCR made use of 60 Vbeta and 13 Jbeta primers. Assay: immunoSEQ multiplex PCR; the TCRdb copy retains only in-frame clones and omits some. The table shows about 130,000 clones, with about two thirds occurring only once. The donors were healthy bone marrow donors. The CDR3 totals 14 residues. The V gene's germline CDR1 is KGHSH and CDR2 LQKENI. The V and J ends lost 0 bases and 8 bases, in that order; junction bases with no gene match: 5. The source is a woman aged 55-69 years in good health and CMV-seropositive. The chain uses TRBV18 and TRBJ1-1, with 8 nucleotides matching TRBD1. The sequencing sample was made of PBMCs. This CDR3 reads CASSPPPQGAEAFF. CDR3 in DNA: TGTGCCAGCTCACCACCTCCCCAGGGGGCCGAAGCTTTCTTT. The full variable domain, with the rest looked up from reference TRBV18 and TRBJ1-1, is NAGVMQNPRHLVRRRGQEARLRCSPMKGHSHVYWYRQLPEEGLKFMVYLQKENIIDESGMPKERFSAEFPKEGPSILRIQQVVRGDSAAYFCASSPPPQGAEAFFGQGTRLTVV.